This TCR beta chain comes out of a study of PD-L1 blockade in urothelial cancer. Study background: Before enrollment, 0 to 3 chemotherapy regimens had been given to patients.

CDR1 and CDR2 (germline): SGHRS, YFSETQ. Trimming took 4 bases from V and 0 from J; bases not matched to a gene: 15. CDR3 length: 20 residues. The study enrolled patients with locally advanced or metastatic urothelial carcinoma. Generated by immunoSEQ multiplex PCR, the TCRdb table keeps only in-frame clones and is missing some. The profile covers 25,000 to 40,000 clones, with approximately 80% appearing a single time and roughly 29% taken by the ten largest. This clone was found once. The source is a man in his sixties with urothelial cancer. The sample in question was PBMCs, obtained around atezolizumab (anti-PD-L1) treatment. V and J are TRBV5-1 and TRBJ2-6; 8 nucleotides align to TRBD1. The CDR3 DNA reads as TGCGCCAGCAGCAAAGGGACAGGTGTCCTCACTTTCTCTGGGGCCAACGTCCTGACTTTC. The encoded protein is CASSKGTGVLTFSGANVLTF.